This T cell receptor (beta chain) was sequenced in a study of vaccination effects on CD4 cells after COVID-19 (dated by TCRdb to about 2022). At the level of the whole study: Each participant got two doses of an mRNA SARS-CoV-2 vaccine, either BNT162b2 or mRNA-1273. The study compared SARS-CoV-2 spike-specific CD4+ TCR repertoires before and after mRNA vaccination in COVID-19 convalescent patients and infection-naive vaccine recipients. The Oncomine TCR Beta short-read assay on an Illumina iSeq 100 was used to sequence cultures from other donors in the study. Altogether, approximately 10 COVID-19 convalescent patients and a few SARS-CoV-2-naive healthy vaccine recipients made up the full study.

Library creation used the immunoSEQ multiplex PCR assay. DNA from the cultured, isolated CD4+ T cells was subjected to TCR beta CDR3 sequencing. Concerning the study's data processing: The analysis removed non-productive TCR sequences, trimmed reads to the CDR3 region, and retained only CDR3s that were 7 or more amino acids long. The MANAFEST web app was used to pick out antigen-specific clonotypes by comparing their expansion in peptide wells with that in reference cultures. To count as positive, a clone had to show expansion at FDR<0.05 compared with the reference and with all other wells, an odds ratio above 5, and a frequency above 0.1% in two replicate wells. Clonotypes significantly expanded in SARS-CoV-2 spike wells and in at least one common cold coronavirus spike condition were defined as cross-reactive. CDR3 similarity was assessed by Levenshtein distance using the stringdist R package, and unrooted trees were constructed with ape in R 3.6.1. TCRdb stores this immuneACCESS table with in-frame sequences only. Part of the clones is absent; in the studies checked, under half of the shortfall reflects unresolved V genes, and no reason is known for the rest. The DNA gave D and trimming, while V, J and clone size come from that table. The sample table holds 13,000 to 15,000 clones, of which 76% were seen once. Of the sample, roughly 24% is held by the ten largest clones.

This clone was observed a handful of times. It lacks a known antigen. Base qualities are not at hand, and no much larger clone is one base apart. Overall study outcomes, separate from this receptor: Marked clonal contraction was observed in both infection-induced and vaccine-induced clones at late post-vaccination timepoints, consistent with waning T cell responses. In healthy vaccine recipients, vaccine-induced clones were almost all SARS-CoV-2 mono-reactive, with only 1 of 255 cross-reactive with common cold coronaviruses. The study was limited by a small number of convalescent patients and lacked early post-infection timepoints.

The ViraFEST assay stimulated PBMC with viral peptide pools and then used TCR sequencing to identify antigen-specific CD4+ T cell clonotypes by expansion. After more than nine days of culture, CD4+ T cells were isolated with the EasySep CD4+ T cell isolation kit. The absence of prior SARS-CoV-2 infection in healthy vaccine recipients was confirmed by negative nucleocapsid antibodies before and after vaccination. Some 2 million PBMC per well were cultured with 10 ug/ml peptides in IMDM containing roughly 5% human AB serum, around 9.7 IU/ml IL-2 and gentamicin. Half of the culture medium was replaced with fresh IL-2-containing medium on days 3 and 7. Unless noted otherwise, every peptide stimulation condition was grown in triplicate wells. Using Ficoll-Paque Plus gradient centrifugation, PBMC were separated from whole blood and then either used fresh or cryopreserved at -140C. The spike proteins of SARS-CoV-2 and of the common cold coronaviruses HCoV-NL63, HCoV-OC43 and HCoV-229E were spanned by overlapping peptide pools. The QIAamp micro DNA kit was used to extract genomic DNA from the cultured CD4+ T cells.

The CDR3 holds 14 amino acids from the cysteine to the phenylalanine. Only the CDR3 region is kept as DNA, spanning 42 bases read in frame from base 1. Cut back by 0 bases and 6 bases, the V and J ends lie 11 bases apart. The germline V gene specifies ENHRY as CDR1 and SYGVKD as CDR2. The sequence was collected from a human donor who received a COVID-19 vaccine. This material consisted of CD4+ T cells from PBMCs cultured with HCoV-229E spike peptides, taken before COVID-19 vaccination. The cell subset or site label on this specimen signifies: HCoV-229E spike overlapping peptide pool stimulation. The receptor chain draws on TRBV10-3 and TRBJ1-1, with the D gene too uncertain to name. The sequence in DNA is TGTGCCATCAGTGAGTCGGGAGTTTACGCTGAAGCTTTCTTT. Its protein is CAISESGVYAEAFF.